This T cell receptor (beta chain) was sequenced for a study of blood T cell repertoires in COVID-19. Profiling relied on immunoSEQ multiplex PCR, and the TCRdb table lists in-frame clones only, not all of them. This sample yields 250,000 to 350,000 clones, of which around 85% are seen a single time; approximately 2% belongs to the top ten. The CDR3 length is 16 residues. In germline, CDR1 is LGHDT, CDR2 YNNKEL (reference sequence). Trimming cost V 5 bases and J 6 bases, with 17 bases left between them. The source material was peripheral blood. This clonotype was sampled from a woman younger than 45 who had recovered from COVID-19. The chain joins TRBV3-1 (or the pseudogene TRBV3-2) to TRBJ1-6; D is possibly TRBD1 (6 bases). The CDR3: CASSSVGQFSNSPLHF. CDR3 in DNA: TGTGCCAGCAGCTCCGTCGGACAGTTCTCTAATTCACCCCTCCACTTT.